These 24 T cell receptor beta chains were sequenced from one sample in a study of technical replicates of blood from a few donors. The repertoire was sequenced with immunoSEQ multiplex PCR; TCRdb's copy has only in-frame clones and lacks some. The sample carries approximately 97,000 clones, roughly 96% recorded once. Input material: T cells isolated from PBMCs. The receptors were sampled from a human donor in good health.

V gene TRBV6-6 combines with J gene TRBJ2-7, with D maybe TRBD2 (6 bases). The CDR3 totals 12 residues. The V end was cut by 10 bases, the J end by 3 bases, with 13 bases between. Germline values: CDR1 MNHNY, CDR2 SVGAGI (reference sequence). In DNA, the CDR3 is TGTGCCACATGGGACGGGGGCTACGAGCAGTACTTC. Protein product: CATWDGGYEQYF.

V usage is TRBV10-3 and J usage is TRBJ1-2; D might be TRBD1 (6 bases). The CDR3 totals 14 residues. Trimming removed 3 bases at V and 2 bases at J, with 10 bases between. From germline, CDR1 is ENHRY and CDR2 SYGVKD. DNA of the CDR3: TGTGCCATCAGTGACCGGGACACAAACTATGGCTACACCTTC. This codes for CAISDRDTNYGYTF.

The CDR3, as DNA: TGCGCCAGCAGCTTGGAAGGGGGAGAGGCAGATACGCAGTATTTT. As protein: CASSLEGGEADTQYF. The chain recombines TRBV5-1 with TRBJ2-3, with D perhaps TRBD1 (6 bases). The ends were cut back, 0 bases at V and 4 bases at J, with 12 bases in the middle. This CDR3 has 15 residues. From germline, CDR1 is SGHRS and CDR2 YFSETQ.

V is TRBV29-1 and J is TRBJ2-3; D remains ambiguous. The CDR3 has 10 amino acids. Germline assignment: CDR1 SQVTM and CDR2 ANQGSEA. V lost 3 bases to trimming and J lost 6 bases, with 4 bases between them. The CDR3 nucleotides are TGCAGCGTTGACGAGGATACGCAGTATTTT. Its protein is CSVDEDTQYF.

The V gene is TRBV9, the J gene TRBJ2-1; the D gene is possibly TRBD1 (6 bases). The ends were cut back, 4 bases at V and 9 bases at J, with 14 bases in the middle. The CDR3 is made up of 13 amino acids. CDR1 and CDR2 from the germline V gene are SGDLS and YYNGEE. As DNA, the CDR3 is TGTGCCAGCAGCTCAACAGGGATTCCTGAGCAGTTCTTC. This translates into CASSSTGIPEQFF.

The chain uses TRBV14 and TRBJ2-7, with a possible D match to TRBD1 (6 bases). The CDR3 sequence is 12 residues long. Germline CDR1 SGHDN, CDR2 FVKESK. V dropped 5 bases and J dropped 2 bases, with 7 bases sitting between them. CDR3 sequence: CASSRTAYEQYF. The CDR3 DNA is TGTGCCAGCAGCAGGACAGCCTACGAGCAGTACTTC.

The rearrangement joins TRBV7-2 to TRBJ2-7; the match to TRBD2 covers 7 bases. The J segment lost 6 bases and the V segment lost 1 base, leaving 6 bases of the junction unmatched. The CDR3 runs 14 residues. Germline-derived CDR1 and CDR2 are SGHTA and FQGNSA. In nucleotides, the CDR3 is TGTGCCAGCAGCTTAGGACTAGCCTTTAGCGAGCAGTACTTC. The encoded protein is CASSLGLAFSEQYF.

The CDR3: CASSVADFPYEQYF. The CDR3 DNA follows: TGTGCCAGCAGCGTAGCCGACTTCCCCTACGAGCAGTACTTC. The V gene is TRBV9, the J gene TRBJ2-7; D remains unclear. Trimming took off 0 bases at V and 2 bases at J, with 9 bases between the two ends. CDR3 size: 14 residues. Germline loops: CDR1 SGDLS, CDR2 YYNGEE.

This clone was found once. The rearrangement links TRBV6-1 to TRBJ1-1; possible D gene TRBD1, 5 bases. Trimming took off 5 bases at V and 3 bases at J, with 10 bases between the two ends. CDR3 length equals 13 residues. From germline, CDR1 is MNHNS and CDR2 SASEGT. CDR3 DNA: TGTGCCAGCAGTCGCGACAGAGACACTGAAGCTTTCTTT. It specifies CASSRDRDTEAFF.

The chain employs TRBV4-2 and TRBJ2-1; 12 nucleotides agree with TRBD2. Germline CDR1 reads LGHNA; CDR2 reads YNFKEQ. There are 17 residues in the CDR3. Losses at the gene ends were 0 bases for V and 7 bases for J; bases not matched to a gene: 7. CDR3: CASSQDPSGRAWNEQFF. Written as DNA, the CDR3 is TGTGCCAGCAGCCAAGATCCTAGCGGGAGGGCCTGGAATGAGCAGTTCTTC.

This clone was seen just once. CDR3 loop: CASSRTGRETQYF. The CDR3 DNA reads as TGTGCCAGCAGTCGGACAGGGAGGGAGACCCAGTACTTC. The chain carries TRBV2 and TRBJ2-5, with 8 bases identical to TRBD1. Per the germline V gene, CDR1 is SNHLY and CDR2 is FYNNEI. The CDR3 runs to 13 residues. V gave up 5 bases and J gave up 5 bases; unmatched junction bases: 4.

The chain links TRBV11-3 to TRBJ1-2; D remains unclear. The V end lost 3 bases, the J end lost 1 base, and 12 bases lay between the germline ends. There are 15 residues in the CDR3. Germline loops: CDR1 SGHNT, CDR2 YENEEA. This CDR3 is CASSFSGVNNYGYTF. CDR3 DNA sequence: TGTGCCAGCAGCTTTTCCGGGGTCAATAACTATGGCTACACCTTC.

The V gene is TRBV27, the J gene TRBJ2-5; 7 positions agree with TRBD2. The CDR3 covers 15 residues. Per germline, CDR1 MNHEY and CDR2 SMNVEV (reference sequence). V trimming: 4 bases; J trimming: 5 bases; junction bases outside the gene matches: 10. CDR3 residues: CASSSAPTSKETQYF. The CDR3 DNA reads TGTGCCAGCAGTTCCGCCCCGACTAGCAAGGAGACCCAGTACTTC.

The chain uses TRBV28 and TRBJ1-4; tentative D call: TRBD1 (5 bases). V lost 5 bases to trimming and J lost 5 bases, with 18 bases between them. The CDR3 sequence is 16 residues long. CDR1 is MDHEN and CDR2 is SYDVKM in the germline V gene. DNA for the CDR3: TGTGCCAGCAGTACGTCCTTGACAGACCTAAATGAAAAACTGTTTTTT. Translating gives CASSTSLTDLNEKLFF.

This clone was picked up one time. Written as DNA, the CDR3 is TGTGCCAGCAGCTGGGGGCCCACAGATACGCAGTATTTT. Its protein is CASSWGPTDTQYF. This chain connects TRBV7-9 to TRBJ2-3; TRBD1 might be the D (6 bases). This CDR3 is 13 amino acids long. V was shortened by 4 bases and J by 2 bases, with 7 bases between the two germline ends. Germline CDR1 SEHNR, CDR2 FQNEAQ (reference sequence). Filled out from reference TRBV7-9 and TRBJ2-3, the complete variable domain reads DTGVSQNPRHKITKRGQNVTFRCDPISEHNRLYWYRQTLGQGPEFLTYFQNEAQLEKSRLLSDRFSAERPKGSFSTLEIQRTEQGDSAMYLCASSWGPTDTQYFGPGTRLTVL.

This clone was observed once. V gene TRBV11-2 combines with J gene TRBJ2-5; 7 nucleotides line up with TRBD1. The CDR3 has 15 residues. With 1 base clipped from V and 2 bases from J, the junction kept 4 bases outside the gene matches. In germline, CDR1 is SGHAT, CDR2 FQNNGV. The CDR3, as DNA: TGTGCCAGCAGCTTAGTAGGGGGCCTTCAAGAGACCCAGTACTTC. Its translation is CASSLVGGLQETQYF.

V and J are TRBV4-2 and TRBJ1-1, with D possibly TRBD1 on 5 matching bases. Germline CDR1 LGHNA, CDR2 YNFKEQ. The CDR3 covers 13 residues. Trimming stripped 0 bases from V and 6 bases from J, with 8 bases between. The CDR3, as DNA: TGTGCCAGCAGCCAAGAGGGGCGAGCTGAAGCTTTCTTT. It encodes CASSQEGRAEAFF.

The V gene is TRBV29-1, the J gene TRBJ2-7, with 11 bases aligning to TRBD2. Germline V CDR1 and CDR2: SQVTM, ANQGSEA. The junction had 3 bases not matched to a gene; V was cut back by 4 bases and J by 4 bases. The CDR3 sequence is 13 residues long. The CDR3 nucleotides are TGCAGCGTTGTACCTAGCGGGGGGTACGAGCAGTACTTC. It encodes CSVVPSGGYEQYF.

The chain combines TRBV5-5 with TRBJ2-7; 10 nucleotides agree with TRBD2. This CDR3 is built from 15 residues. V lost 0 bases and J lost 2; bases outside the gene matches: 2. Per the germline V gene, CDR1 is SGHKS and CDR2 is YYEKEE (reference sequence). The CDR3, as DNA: TGTGCCAGCAGCTTGGGAGGACTAGCGGCCTACGAGCAGTACTTC. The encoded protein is CASSLGGLAAYEQYF.

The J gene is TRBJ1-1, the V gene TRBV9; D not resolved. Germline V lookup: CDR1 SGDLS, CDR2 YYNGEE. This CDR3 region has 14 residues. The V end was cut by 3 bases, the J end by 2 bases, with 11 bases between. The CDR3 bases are TGTGCCAGCAGCGCCGCCGGGGTTAACACTGAAGCTTTCTTT. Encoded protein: CASSAAGVNTEAFF.

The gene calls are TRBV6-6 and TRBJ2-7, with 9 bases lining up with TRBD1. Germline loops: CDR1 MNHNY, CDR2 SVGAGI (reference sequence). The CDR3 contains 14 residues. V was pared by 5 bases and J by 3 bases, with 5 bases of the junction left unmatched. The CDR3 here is CASSGTGSGYEQYF. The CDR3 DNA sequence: TGTGCCAGCAGTGGGACAGGGTCGGGCTACGAGCAGTACTTC.

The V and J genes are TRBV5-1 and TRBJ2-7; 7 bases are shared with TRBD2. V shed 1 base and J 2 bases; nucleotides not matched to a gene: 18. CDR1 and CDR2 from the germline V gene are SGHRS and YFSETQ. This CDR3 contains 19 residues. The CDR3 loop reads CASSLRGPWNLAVPYEQYF. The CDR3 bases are TGCGCCAGCAGCTTGCGGGGACCGTGGAATCTAGCGGTGCCCTACGAGCAGTACTTC.

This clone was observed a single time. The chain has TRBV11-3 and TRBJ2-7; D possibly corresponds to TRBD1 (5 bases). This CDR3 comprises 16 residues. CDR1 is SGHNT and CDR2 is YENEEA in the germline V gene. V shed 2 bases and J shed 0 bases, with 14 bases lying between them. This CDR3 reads CASSLRLGPTSYEQYF. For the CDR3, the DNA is TGTGCCAGCAGCTTAAGACTGGGGCCGACCTCCTACGAGCAGTACTTC. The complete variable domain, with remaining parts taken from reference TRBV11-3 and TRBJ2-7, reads EAGVVQSPRYKIIEKKQPVAFWCNPISGHNTLYWYLQNLGQGPELLIRYENEEAVDDSQLPKDRFSAERLKGVDSTLKIQPAELGDSAVYLCASSLRLGPTSYEQYFGPGTRLTVT.

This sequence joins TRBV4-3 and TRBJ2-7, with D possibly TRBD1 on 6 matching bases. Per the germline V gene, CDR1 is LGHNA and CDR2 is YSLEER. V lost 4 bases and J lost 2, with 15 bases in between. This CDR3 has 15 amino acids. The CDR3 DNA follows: TGCGCCAGCAGCCCTGAACAGGGTTTAACCTACGAGCAGTACTTC. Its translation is CASSPEQGLTYEQYF.